This T cell receptor (beta chain) was obtained from a study of OX40 agonist ivuxolimab in advanced cancers. CDR1 and CDR2 (germline): WNHNN, SYGVQD (reference sequence). The CDR3 has 18 residues. The V and J ends lost 5 bases and 0 bases respectively, with 17 bases between them. Profiled with immunoSEQ multiplex PCR; TCRdb holds only in-frame clones, not every one. The sample holds about 79,000 clones; 90% are singletons and the top ten take around 0.33%. Baseline, cycle 4 day 1, and cycle 7 day 1 were the blood sampling points. As to this clone: Its target is not known.

Broader study findings: On average, a greater number of expanded clones characterised CD8+ T cells relative to CD4+. In the 0.1 to 3.0 mg/kg range, CD4+ and CD8+ blood T cells had expanded clonally by week 6. In the 0.1-3.0 mg/kg groups, partial responders showed among the lowest expansion.

The rearrangement joins TRBV10-1 to TRBJ1-6, with TRBD1 as a possible D gene (5 bases). The specimen comprised CD4+ or CD8+ T cells sorted from blood, sampled in a trial of the OX40 agonist ivuxolimab. This TCR came from an adult with an advanced solid tumor such as melanoma, head and neck, liver or kidney cancer. The CDR3 DNA follows: TGCGCCAGCAGTTGGATTGGGGCCCTCAGCTCCTATAATTCACCCCTCCACTTT. This sequence encodes CASSWIGALSSYNSPLHF.